This T cell receptor (beta chain) is from a study of shared T cell receptors in the human thymus. The CDR3 runs 12 residues. Germline V gene data show CDR1 as SGHNT and CDR2 as YYREEE (reference sequence). Notes on this clone: Sequence at one end of the junction differs from germline and may be a read error.

Assay used: immunoSEQ multiplex PCR; TCRdb lists only in-frame clones, some missing. The table includes hundreds of thousands of clones, around 87% detected once. This sample was also put to use in a study of human thymus T cells. That study adds: V and J genes seemed to be used with bias in thymic and blood repertoires. Related research has reported that thymic repertoires overlap highly among unrelated individuals.

The chain employs TRBV5-4 and TRBJ2-1, with D tentatively TRBD2 (6 bases). Material for sequencing was thymocytes. This TCR was sampled from a boy under two years old with a congenital heart defect. CDR3 loop: CASSLAGGPPVF. The CDR3 coding sequence is TGTGCCAGCAGCTTGGCCGGAGGGCCCCCGGTCTTC.